This T cell receptor beta chain originates from a study of cytomegalovirus exposure and HLA in healthy donors. This CDR3 region has 15 residues. The germline V gene encodes CDR1 MNHEY and CDR2 SMNVEV (reference sequence). The junction had 5 bases not matched to a gene; V was cut back by 2 bases and J by 2 bases. PCR employed 60 Vbeta and 13 Jbeta primers. Generated by immunoSEQ multiplex PCR, the TCRdb table keeps only in-frame clones and is missing some. The sample carries approximately 97,000 clones, 75% to 90% recorded once. The gene calls are TRBV27 and TRBJ2-7; 8 bases fit TRBD2. This sequence originates from a man in his forties in good health and CMV-seronegative. The sample taken for sequencing was PBMCs. Here the CDR3 reads CASSLTGGGPYEQYF. For the CDR3, the DNA is TGTGCCAGCAGTTTAACGGGCGGGGGGCCCTACGAGCAGTACTTC.